The present entry profiles one T cell receptor (beta chain) with its context. TCRdb's copy holds only in-frame clones and misses some; the assay was immunoSEQ multiplex PCR. The sample carries roughly 150,000 clones, 70% to 85% recorded once. J lost 6 bases, V lost 4 bases, and 5 bases had no gene match. Germline-derived CDR1 and CDR2 are LGHNA and YSLEER. This CDR3 is built from 14 residues. This sample stems from a study of cytotoxic CD8 clonotypes in ibrutinib-treated CLL. This receptor was taken from a human donor with chronic lymphocytic leukemia. The rearrangement joins TRBV4-3 to TRBJ2-1; 8 bases are shared with TRBD2. The specimen comprised PBMCs, sampled after 24 months of ibrutinib treatment. As DNA, the CDR3 is TGCGCCAGCAGCCGCGGTAGCGGGATCAATGAGCAGTTCTTC. It yields the protein CASSRGSGINEQFF.